Shown below are 31 T cell receptor beta chains from a single sample sequenced in a study of OX40 agonist ivuxolimab in advanced cancers. Some clones are missing from TCRdb's copy, which holds only in-frame ones; the method was immunoSEQ multiplex PCR. This table holds about 73,000 clones, 70% to 90% found once. The sequences come from CD4+ or CD8+ T cells sorted from blood, collected in a trial of the OX40 agonist ivuxolimab. All receptors come from an adult with an advanced solid tumor such as melanoma, head and neck, liver or kidney cancer.

The CDR3 loop is CASSHGLAVPNEQFF. CDR3 in DNA: TGTGCCAGCAGCCATGGACTAGCCGTCCCCAATGAGCAGTTCTTC. The chain links TRBV11-2 to TRBJ2-1; 8 positions match TRBD2. With V trimmed by 5 bases and J by 6 bases, 9 bases remained unmatched. The CDR3 runs to 15 residues. CDR1 and CDR2 from the germline V gene are SGHAT and FQNNGV. The full variable domain, in which reference TRBV11-2 and TRBJ2-1 provide the parts outside the CDR3, is EAGVAQSPRYKIIEKRQSVAFWCNPISGHATLYWYQQILGQGPKLLIQFQNNGVVDDSQLPKDRFSAERLKGVDSTLKIQPAKLEDSAVYLCASSHGLAVPNEQFFGPGTRLTVL.

The V gene is TRBV28, the J gene TRBJ2-1; D uncertain. Germline V gene lookup returns CDR1 MDHEN and CDR2 SYDVKM. There are 14 residues in the CDR3. Trimming took off 6 bases at V and 0 bases at J, with 9 bases between the two ends. CDR3 loop: CASSPALSYNEQFF. CDR3 bases: TGTGCCAGCAGCCCGGCTCTCTCCTACAATGAGCAGTTCTTC.

V usage is TRBV7-3 and J usage is TRBJ2-1, with TRBD2 as a possible D gene (6 bases). CDR3 length: 17 amino acids. Germline V gene data show CDR1 as SGHTA and CDR2 as FQGTGA. Trimming removed 1 base from V and 1 base from J, with 14 bases in between. Here the CDR3 DNA reads TGTGCCAGCAGCTTAATCCCCGGGGGAAGTTCCTACAATGAGCAGTTCTTC. Encoded protein: CASSLIPGGSSYNEQFF.

In nucleotides, the CDR3 is TGTGCCAGCAGTAGGATAGTTAGCAATCAGCCCCAGCATTTT. Residues: CASSRIVSNQPQHF. The chain uses TRBV28 and TRBJ1-5; no definite D call. Germline CDR1 reads MDHEN; CDR2 reads SYDVKM. The CDR3 has 14 amino acids. Trimming shortened V by 5 bases and J by 0 bases, and 8 bases separated the two germline ends.

The V and J genes are TRBV5-4 and TRBJ2-7; 8 bases line up with TRBD1. This CDR3 contains 12 residues. Trimming at V came to 4 bases and at J to 4 bases, leaving 1 base not matched to a gene. Germline values: CDR1 SGHNT, CDR2 YYREEE (reference sequence). Written as DNA, the CDR3 is TGTGCCAGCAGCGACAGGGGATACGAGCAGTACTTC. This codes for CASSDRGYEQYF.

Here the CDR3 DNA reads TGTGCCAGCAGTTTCATGAGCACAGATACGCAGTATTTT. Its protein product is CASSFMSTDTQYF. The rearrangement uses TRBV27 and TRBJ2-3; D remains ambiguous. The length of the CDR3 is 13 residues. With 3 bases removed from V and 0 bases from J, the gap between germline ends came to 4 bases. From germline, CDR1 is MNHEY and CDR2 SMNVEV (reference sequence).

The chain couples TRBV27 to TRBJ2-7, with D unresolved. The V end was cut by 2 bases, the J end by 3 bases, with 11 bases between. Germline CDR1 is MNHEY and CDR2 is SMNVEV (reference sequence). CDR3 size: 14 residues. In DNA form, the CDR3 reads TGTGCCAGCAGTTTAAACCCCGCACACTACGAGCAGTACTTC. Its translation: CASSLNPAHYEQYF.

This rearrangement joins TRBV4-1 to TRBJ1-2; TRBD1 aligns across 7 bases. Trimming at V came to 3 bases and at J to 4 bases, leaving 5 bases not matched to a gene. CDR1 is MGHRA and CDR2 is YSYEKL in the germline V gene. The length of the CDR3 is 14 residues. CDR3 residues: CASSQMGQLYGYTF. CDR3 DNA: TGCGCCAGCAGCCAGATGGGACAGCTCTATGGCTACACCTTC.

The genes are TRBV5-6 and TRBJ1-1; no clear D. The CDR3 consists of 14 residues. Trimming pared 3 bases from V and 5 bases from J, leaving 14 bases between. Per the germline V gene, CDR1 is SGHDT and CDR2 is YYEEEE. The CDR3 reads CASSYDTEGTEAFF. The CDR3, as DNA: TGTGCCAGCAGCTACGACACTGAGGGTACTGAAGCTTTCTTT.

The chain employs TRBV5-4 and TRBJ1-4; weak D call: TRBD1 (5 bases). The CDR3 runs to 14 residues. Trimming removed 1 base at V and 6 bases at J, with 10 bases between. The germline gives CDR1 SGHNT, CDR2 YYREEE (reference sequence). CDR3 in amino acids: CASSLWGLDEKLFF. The DNA for the CDR3 is TGTGCCAGCAGCTTGTGGGGGTTGGATGAAAAACTGTTTTTT.

This clone is medium-sized in the sample. The same CDR3 also results from other DNA sequences found in this sample. This chain links TRBV4-1 with TRBJ1-1; no reliable D call. Germline V lookup: CDR1 MGHRA, CDR2 YSYEKL. The V gene lost 3 bases and the J gene lost 1 base, with 12 bases spanning the gap. This CDR3 is 15 amino acids long. CDR3 loop: CASSQTDGENTEAFF. The CDR3 DNA sequence: TGCGCCAGCAGCCAGACCGATGGGGAGAACACTGAAGCTTTCTTT.

The chain is built from TRBV7-3 and TRBJ2-1; 7 nucleotides align to TRBD2. V trimming: 5 bases; J trimming: 6 bases; junction bases outside the gene matches: 7. The germline CDR1 and CDR2 sequences are SGHTA and FQGTGA. CDR3 size: 14 residues. This CDR3 is CASSAIGTTNEQFF. CDR3 nucleotides: TGTGCCAGCAGCGCCATCGGGACTACCAATGAGCAGTTCTTC.

The chain links TRBV7-9 to TRBJ2-3; no clear D gene. Trimming cost V 8 bases and J 5 bases, with 5 bases left between them. The CDR3 contains 10 residues. CDR1 and CDR2 (germline): SEHNR, FQNEAQ (reference sequence). CDR3 amino acids: CASDGDTQYF. For the CDR3, the DNA is TGTGCCAGCGATGGAGATACGCAGTATTTT. Complete variable domain (other parts from reference TRBV7-9 and TRBJ2-3): DTGVSQNPRHKITKRGQNVTFRCDPISEHNRLYWYRQTLGQGPEFLTYFQNEAQLEKSRLLSDRFSAERPKGSFSTLEIQRTEQGDSAMYLCASDGDTQYFGPGTRLTVL.

The chain recombines TRBV2 with TRBJ1-6; perhaps TRBD1 as D (5 bases). The germline CDR1 and CDR2 sequences are SNHLY and FYNNEI. CDR3 length: 18 amino acids. The germline V and J ends were trimmed by 8 bases and 9 bases, with 29 bases remaining between them. CDR3 sequence (DNA): TGTGCCAGCTACGGGGGGAGGACGGACCTTCGGGTAATTTCACCCCTCCACTTT. Translating gives CASYGGRTDLRVISPLHF.

The V gene is TRBV27, the J gene TRBJ2-6; no clear D. Germline CDR1 reads MNHEY; CDR2 reads SMNVEV (reference sequence). There are 15 residues in the CDR3. The V end was cut by 0 bases, the J end by 0 bases, with 3 bases between. The CDR3, as DNA: TGTGCCAGCAGTTTATCCAGCTCTGGGGCCAACGTCCTGACTTTC. It translates to CASSLSSSGANVLTF. The full variable domain, in which reference TRBV27 and TRBJ2-6 provide the parts outside the CDR3, is EAQVTQNPRYLITVTGKKLTVTCSQNMNHEYMSWYRQDPGLGLRQIYYSMNVEVTDKGDVPEGYKVSRKEKRNFPLILESPSPNQTSLYFCASSLSSSGANVLTFGAGSRLTVL.

This chain links TRBV28 with TRBJ2-7, with 8 bases that match TRBD1. Germline lookup yields CDR1 MDHEN and CDR2 SYDVKM. The CDR3 sequence is 13 residues long. V lost 4 bases to trimming and J lost 3 bases; unmatched junction nucleotides: 2. CDR3 sequence (DNA): TGTGCCAGCAGTTGGGACAGGAGCTACGAGCAGTACTTC. It encodes CASSWDRSYEQYF.

This chain connects TRBV28 to TRBJ2-1; a possible D gene is TRBD2 (6 bases). The length of the CDR3 is 16 residues. Germline V CDR1 and CDR2: MDHEN, SYDVKM. V lost 3 bases and J 0 bases, leaving 12 bases between the germline ends. CDR3 residues: CASSLRGWSSYNEQFF. The CDR3 DNA reads as TGTGCCAGCAGTTTGCGGGGATGGAGCTCCTACAATGAGCAGTTCTTC.

This clone was observed once. This chain joins TRBV28 and TRBJ2-1; D is uncertain. V was clipped by 5 bases and J by 5 bases, with 13 bases between them. Germline assignment: CDR1 MDHEN and CDR2 SYDVKM. The CDR3 consists of 14 residues. CDR3 protein: CASSTRISNNEQFF. DNA for the CDR3: TGTGCCAGCAGTACGCGGATTAGTAACAATGAGCAGTTCTTC.

This clone has only one observation. J is TRBJ2-7 and V is TRBV2, with D possibly matching TRBD1 (5 bases). Per the germline V gene, CDR1 is SNHLY and CDR2 is FYNNEI. The CDR3 sequence is 13 residues long. Trimming stripped 4 bases from V and 2 bases from J, with 9 bases between. The CDR3 spells CASSGQFAYEQYF. The DNA for the CDR3 is TGTGCCAGCAGTGGACAGTTTGCCTACGAGCAGTACTTC.

The chain has TRBV27 and TRBJ2-5; D is ambiguous. The germline V and J ends were trimmed by 6 bases and 1 base, with 9 bases remaining between them. This CDR3 region has 13 residues. CDR1 is MNHEY, CDR2 SMNVEV, per germline (reference sequence). The DNA of the CDR3 is TGTGCCAGCAGCCCGATGACCCAAGAGACCCAGTACTTC. Its translation: CASSPMTQETQYF.

V usage is TRBV2 and J usage is TRBJ2-1; D remains unclear. The CDR3 runs 17 residues. Trimming left V 4 bases short and J 0 bases short, with 16 bases between. Germline CDR1 and CDR2: SNHLY and FYNNEI. CDR3 sequence (DNA): TGTGCCAGCAGTGGCGTCCGGACGAGGAGCTCCTACAATGAGCAGTTCTTC. Encoded protein: CASSGVRTRSSYNEQFF. Supplemented by reference TRBV2 and TRBJ2-1, the full variable domain reads EPEVTQTPSHQVTQMGQEVILRCVPISNHLYFYWYRQILGQKVEFLVSFYNNEISEKSEIFDDQFSVERPDGSNFTLKIRSTKLEDSAMYFCASSGVRTRSSYNEQFFGPGTRLTVL.

The rearrangement joins TRBV7-3 to TRBJ2-2, with D hard to call. CDR3 length equals 15 residues. The germline V gene has CDR1 SGHTA and CDR2 FQGTGA. Between the trimmed V and J ends, which lost 1 base and 1 base, there was a span of 7 bases. The CDR3 DNA reads TGTGCCAGCAGCTTAAGTCCAGGGAACACCGGGGAGCTGTTTTTT. As protein: CASSLSPGNTGELFF.

This clone showed up just once. CDR3 coding DNA: TGTGCCAGCAGTCCTTCCTACGAGCAGTACTTC. It is translated as CASSPSYEQYF. The chain links TRBV2 to TRBJ2-7; D remains unclear. V was pared by 5 bases and J by 1 base, with 3 bases between. Germline CDR1 SNHLY, CDR2 FYNNEI. This CDR3 spans 11 amino acids.

This chain links TRBV27 with TRBJ1-1; D remains unclear. The CDR3 contains 13 residues. Germline V gene sequence: CDR1 MNHEY, CDR2 SMNVEV (reference sequence). Trimming shortened V by 0 bases and J by 1 base, and 3 bases separated the two germline ends. The CDR3 sequence: CASSLSRNTEAFF. The DNA of the CDR3 is TGTGCCAGCAGTTTATCCAGGAACACTGAAGCTTTCTTT.

The chain recombines TRBV19 with TRBJ2-1; possibly TRBD1 for D (5 bases). The CDR3 totals 16 residues. Per the germline V gene, CDR1 is LNHDA and CDR2 is SQIVND (reference sequence). V lost 7 bases to trimming and J lost 4 bases, with 20 bases between them. The DNA for the CDR3 is TGTGCCAGTACACAAAGGCCAGGGCACCAGTACAATGAGCAGTTCTTC. Translation gives CASTQRPGHQYNEQFF.

V and J are TRBV13 and TRBJ1-4; D is perhaps TRBD1 (5 bases). V lost 5 bases and J lost 0, with 10 bases in between. There are 15 residues in the CDR3. Looked up from germline, CDR1 is PRHDT and CDR2 is FYEKMQ (reference sequence). The CDR3: CASSPRQSTNEKLFF. CDR3 sequence (DNA): TGTGCCAGCAGCCCAAGACAGTCAACTAATGAAAAACTGTTTTTT.

The chain couples TRBV6-6 to TRBJ1-2; 7 bases are shared with TRBD1. Germline V gives CDR1 MNHNY, CDR2 SVGAGI (reference sequence). The V segment lost 6 bases and the J segment 4 bases; nucleotides outside the gene matches: 8. The length of the CDR3 is 14 residues. The CDR3: CASRSGTEFYGYTF. CDR3 in DNA: TGTGCCAGCAGGTCCGGGACAGAGTTCTATGGCTACACCTTC.

The chain joins TRBV5-1 to TRBJ2-2, with a possible D match to TRBD1 (6 bases). Germline assignment: CDR1 SGHRS and CDR2 YFSETQ. Trimming stripped 1 base from V and 3 bases from J, with 13 bases between. The CDR3 covers 16 residues. The CDR3 loop reads CASSLLGGEYTGELFF. The CDR3 coding sequence is TGCGCCAGCAGCTTGTTAGGGGGAGAGTACACCGGGGAGCTGTTTTTT.

The rearrangement joins TRBV5-1 to TRBJ1-3, with 7 bases that match TRBD1. With V trimmed by 0 bases and J by 3 bases, 3 bases remained unmatched. This CDR3 contains 15 residues. The germline gives CDR1 SGHRS, CDR2 YFSETQ. The CDR3 nucleotides are TGCGCCAGCAGCTTGGAGGGGACAGTTGGAAACACCATATATTTT. It specifies CASSLEGTVGNTIYF.

Written as DNA, the CDR3 is TGTGCCAGCGGGGGGGAGTGGGATACGCAGTATTTT. Amino acids: CASGGEWDTQYF. The V gene is TRBV27, the J gene TRBJ2-3; 7 positions agree with TRBD2. The CDR3 runs 12 residues. Looked up from germline, CDR1 is MNHEY and CDR2 is SMNVEV (reference sequence). With 8 bases clipped from V and 6 bases from J, the junction kept 5 bases outside the gene matches.

V and J are TRBV9 and TRBJ1-4; TRBD1 might be the D (5 bases). This CDR3 has 12 residues. V lost 3 bases, J lost 6 bases, and 6 bases lay in between. Germline values: CDR1 SGDLS, CDR2 YYNGEE. This CDR3 is CASSGDYEKLFF. CDR3 in DNA: TGTGCCAGCAGCGGGGACTATGAAAAACTGTTTTTT.